This entry concerns a single T cell receptor beta chain. The antigen is undetermined. These data originate in a study of T cell responses to AZD1222 COVID-19 vaccine. Study results and limitations: At baseline, seropositivity was found in only a handful of AZD1222 recipients. Regions left unmutated in variants are reportedly the target of nearly half of spike-specific TCRs. After two AZD1222 doses, spike-specific TCR breadth and depth rose versus day 0.

Germline CDR1 and CDR2: SNHLY and FYNNEI. The CDR3 is made up of 14 amino acids. V lost 7 bases to trimming and J lost 10 bases; unmatched junction nucleotides: 12. Measured with immunoSEQ multiplex PCR; TCRdb has only the in-frame clones, and not every one. The sample lists about 120,000 clones; around 88% were seen once. The source is an adult who received the AZD1222 COVID-19 vaccine. This chain uses TRBV2 with TRBJ1-1, with 10 bases fitting TRBD1. The sequencing used peripheral blood, collected 28 days after the second AZD1222 dose. CDR3 nucleotides: TGTGCCAGCAACAGATTAGGGACAGGGGTCGTAGCTTTCTTT. Amino acids: CASNRLGTGVVAFF.